This TCR beta chain was sequenced for a study of blood T cell repertoires in COVID-19. Study-wide background: There were acute and convalescent COVID-19 samples, and they came from the United States, Italy and Spain. PBMCs, B-cell-depleted T cells, or T cells provided the cDNA or gDNA that made up the material.

Authors' processing steps: Estimates of nucleated cell counts were drawn from the amplification of reference gene primers. This table comes from immunoSEQ multiplex PCR, and its TCRdb copy is limited to in-frame clones, with some not included. V and J calls and clone size are given by that table; D and trimming were obtained from the DNA. This sample has hundreds of thousands of clones, with roughly 90% found just once. Clinical history as reported by participants underpinned cohort assignment. Germline assignment: CDR1 SGHTA and CDR2 FQGNSA. The V gene lost 5 bases and the J gene lost 8 bases, with 15 bases spanning the gap. The length of the CDR3 is 14 residues.

This TCR came from a woman between 45 and 65 years old who had recovered from COVID-19. Sequenced: PBMCs or T cells enriched from blood (not recorded which). The chain has TRBV7-2 and TRBJ1-4; unclear D gene. CDR3 region: CASSRLGQMEKLFF. CDR3 nucleotide sequence: TGTGCCAGCAGCCGCCTTGGGCAGATGGAAAAACTGTTTTTT.